This T cell receptor beta chain comes out of a study of CD8 T cells in ankylosing spondylitis. This clonotype was seen ten or more times. Its antigen is as yet unknown. The TCR beta libraries were generated through quantitative 5'-RACE incorporating molecular barcodes. TCRdb reprocessed the 5' RACE reads with MiXCR, giving one entry per CDR3 protein. The sample yields around 490,000 distinct CDR3 sequences, approximately 5.3% seen once. The V end lost 1 base, the J end lost 10 bases, and 20 bases lay between the germline ends. Germline V lookup: CDR1 DFQATT, CDR2 SNEGSKA (reference sequence). The CDR3 has 15 residues. Study results and limitations: Characteristic of ankylosing spondylitis blood, it appeared, was a TCR beta motif comprising eight highly homologous variants. Clones linked to disease, bearing a CD8+ phenotype, were relatively rare in peripheral blood. Within matched ankylosing spondylitis synovial fluid, disease-linked clones were reportedly significantly enriched.

The source material was blood, either unsorted or a sorted T cell fraction (not recorded which). The chain uses TRBV20-1 and TRBJ2-1; D possibly corresponds to TRBD2 (8 bases). This sequence was found in a male donor with ankylosing spondylitis. DNA for the CDR3: TGCAGTGCTAGAGCCCCGGGAGGGACAGTAATAGAGCAGTTCTTC. Its translation is CSARAPGGTVIEQFF.